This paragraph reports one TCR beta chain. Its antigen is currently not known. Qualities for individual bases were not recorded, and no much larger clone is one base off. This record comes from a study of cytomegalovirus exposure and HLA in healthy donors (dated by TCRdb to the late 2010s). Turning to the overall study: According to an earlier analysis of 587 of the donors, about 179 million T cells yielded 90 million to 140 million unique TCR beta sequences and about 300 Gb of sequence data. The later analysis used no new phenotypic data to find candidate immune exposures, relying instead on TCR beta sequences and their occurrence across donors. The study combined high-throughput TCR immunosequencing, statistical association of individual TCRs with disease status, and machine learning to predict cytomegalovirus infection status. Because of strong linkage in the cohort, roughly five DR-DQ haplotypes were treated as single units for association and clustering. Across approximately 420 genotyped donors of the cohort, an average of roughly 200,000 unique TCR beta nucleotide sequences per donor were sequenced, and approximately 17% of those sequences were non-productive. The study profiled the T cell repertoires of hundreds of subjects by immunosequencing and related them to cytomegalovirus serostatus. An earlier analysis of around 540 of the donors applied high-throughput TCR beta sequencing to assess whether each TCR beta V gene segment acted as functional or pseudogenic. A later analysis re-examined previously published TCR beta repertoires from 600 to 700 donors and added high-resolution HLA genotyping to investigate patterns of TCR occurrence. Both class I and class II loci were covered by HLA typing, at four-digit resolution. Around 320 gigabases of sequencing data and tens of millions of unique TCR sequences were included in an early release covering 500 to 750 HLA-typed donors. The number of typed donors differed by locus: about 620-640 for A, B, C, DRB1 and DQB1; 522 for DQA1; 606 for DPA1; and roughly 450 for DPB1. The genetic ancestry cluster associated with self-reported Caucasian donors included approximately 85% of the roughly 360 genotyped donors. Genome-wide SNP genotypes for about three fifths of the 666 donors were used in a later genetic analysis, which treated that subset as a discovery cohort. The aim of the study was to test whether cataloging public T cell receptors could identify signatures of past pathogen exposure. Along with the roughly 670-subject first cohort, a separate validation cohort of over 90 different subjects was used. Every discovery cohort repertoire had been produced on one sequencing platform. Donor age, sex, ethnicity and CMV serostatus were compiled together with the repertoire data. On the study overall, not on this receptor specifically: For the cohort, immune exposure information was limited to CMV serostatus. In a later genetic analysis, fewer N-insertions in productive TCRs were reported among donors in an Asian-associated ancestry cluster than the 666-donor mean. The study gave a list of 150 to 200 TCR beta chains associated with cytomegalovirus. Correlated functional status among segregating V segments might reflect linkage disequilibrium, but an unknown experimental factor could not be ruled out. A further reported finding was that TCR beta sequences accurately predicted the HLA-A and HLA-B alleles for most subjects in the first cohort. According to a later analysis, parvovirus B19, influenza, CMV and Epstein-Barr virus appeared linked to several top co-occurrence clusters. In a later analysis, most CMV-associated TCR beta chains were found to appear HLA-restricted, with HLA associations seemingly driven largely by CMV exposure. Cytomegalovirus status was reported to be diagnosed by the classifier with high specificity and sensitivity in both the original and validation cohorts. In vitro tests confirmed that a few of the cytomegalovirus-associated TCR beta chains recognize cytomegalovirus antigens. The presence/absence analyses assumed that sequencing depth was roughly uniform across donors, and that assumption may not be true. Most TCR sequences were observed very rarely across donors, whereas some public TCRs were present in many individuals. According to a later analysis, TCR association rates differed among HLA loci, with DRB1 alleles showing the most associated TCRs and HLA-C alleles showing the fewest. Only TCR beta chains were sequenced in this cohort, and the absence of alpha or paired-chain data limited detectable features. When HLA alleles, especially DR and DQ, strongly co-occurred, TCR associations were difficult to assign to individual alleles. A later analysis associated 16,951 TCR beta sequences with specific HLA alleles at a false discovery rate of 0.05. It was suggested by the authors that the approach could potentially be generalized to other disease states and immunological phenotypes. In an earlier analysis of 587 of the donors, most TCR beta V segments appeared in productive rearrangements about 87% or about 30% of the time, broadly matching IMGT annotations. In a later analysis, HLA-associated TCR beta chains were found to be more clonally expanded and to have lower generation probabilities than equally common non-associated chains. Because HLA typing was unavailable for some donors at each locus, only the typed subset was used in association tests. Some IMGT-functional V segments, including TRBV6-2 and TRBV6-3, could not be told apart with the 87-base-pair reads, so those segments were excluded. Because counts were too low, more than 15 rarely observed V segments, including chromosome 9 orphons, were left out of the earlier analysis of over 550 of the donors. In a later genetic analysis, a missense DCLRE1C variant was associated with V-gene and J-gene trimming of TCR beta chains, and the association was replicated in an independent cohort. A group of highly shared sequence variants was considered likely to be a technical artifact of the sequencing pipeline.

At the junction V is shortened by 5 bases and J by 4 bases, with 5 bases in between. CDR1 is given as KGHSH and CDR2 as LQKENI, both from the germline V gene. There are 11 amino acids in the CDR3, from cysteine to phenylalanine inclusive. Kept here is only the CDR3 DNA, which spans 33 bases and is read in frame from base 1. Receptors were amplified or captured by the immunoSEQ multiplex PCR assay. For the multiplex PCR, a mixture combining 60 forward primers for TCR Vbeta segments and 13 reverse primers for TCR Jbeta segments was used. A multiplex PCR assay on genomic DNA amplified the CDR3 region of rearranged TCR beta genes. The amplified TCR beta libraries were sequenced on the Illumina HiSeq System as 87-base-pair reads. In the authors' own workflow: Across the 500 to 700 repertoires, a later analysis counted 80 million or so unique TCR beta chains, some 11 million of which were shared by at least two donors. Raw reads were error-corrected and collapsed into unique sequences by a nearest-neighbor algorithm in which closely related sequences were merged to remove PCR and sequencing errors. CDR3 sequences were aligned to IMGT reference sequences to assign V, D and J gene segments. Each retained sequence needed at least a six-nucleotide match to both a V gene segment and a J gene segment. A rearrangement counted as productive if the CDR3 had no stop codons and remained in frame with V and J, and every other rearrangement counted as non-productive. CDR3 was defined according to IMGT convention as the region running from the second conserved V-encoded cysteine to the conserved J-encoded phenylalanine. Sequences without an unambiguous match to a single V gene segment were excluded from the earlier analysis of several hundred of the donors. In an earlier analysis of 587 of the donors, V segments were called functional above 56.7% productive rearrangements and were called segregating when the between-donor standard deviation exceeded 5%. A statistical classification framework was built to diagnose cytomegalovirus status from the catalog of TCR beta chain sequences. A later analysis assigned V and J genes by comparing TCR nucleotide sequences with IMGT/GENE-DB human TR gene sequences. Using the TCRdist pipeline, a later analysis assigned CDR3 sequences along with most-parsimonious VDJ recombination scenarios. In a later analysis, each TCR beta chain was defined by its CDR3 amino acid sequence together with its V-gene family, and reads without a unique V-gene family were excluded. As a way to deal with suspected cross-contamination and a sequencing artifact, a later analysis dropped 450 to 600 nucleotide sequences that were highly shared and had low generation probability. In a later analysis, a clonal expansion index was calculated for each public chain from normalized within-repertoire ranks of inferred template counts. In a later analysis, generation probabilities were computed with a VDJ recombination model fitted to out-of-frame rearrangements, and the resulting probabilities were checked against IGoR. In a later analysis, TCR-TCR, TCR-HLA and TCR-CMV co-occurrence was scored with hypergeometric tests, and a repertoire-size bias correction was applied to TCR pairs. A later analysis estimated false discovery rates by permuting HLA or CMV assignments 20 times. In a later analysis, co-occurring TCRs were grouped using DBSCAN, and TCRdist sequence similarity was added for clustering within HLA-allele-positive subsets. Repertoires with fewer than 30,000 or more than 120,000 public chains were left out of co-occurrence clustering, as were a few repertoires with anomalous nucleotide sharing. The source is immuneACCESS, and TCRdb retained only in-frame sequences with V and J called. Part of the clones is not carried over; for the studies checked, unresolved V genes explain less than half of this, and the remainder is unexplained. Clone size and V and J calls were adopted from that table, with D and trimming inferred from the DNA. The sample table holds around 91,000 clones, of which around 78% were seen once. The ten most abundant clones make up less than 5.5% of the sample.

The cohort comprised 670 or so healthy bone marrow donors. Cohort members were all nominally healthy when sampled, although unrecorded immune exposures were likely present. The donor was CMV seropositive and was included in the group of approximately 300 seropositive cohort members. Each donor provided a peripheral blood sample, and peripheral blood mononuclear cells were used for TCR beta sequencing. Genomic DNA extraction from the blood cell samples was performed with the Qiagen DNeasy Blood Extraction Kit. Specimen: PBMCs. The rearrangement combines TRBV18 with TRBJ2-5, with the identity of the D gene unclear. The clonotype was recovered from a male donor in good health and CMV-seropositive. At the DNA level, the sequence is TGTGCCAGCTCAGAGGTAGAGACCCAGTACTTC. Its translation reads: CASSEVETQYF. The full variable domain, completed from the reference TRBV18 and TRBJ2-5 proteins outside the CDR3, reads NAGVMQNPRHLVRRRGQEARLRCSPMKGHSHVYWYRQLPEEGLKFMVYLQKENIIDESGMPKERFSAEFPKEGPSILRIQQVVRGDSAAYFCASSEVETQYFGPGTRLLVL.